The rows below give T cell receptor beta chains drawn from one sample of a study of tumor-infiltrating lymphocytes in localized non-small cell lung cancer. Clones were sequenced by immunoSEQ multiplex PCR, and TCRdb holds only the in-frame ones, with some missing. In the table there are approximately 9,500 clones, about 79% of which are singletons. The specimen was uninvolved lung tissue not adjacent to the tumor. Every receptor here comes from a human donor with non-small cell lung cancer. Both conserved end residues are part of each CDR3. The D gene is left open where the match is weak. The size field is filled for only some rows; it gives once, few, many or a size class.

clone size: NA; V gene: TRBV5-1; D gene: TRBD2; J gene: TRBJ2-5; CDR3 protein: CASSLGLAGETQYF; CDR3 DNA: TGCGCCAGCAGCTTGGGACTAGCCGGGGAGACCCAGTACTTC
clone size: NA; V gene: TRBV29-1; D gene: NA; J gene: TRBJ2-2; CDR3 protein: CSVVGWTGELFF; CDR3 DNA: TGCAGCGTGGTAGGTTGGACCGGGGAGCTGTTTTTT
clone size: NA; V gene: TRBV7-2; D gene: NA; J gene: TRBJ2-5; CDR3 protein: CASSIVSGARGETQYF; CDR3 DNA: TGTGCCAGCAGCATCGTATCAGGGGCGCGGGGGGAGACCCAGTACTTC
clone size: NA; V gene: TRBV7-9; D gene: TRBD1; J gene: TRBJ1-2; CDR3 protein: CASSPRQGDGSGYTF; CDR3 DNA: TGTGCCAGCAGCCCTCGACAGGGAGACGGCTCTGGCTACACCTTC
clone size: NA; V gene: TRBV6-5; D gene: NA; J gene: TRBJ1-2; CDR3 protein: CASSYLTSSNYGYTF; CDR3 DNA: TGTGCCAGCAGTTACCTGACATCCTCGAACTATGGCTACACCTTC
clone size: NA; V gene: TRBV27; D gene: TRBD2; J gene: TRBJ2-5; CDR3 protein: CASKASGRNYQETQYF; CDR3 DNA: TGTGCCAGCAAGGCTAGCGGGCGGAATTACCAAGAGACCCAGTACTTC
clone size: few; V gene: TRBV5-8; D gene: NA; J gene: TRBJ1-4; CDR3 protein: CASSLGTSTNEKLFF; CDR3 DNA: TGTGCCAGCAGCTTAGGGACTTCAACTAATGAAAAACTGTTTTTT
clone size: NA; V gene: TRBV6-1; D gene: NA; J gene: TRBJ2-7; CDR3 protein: CASSEAPTLYEQYF; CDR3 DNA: TGTGCCAGCAGTGAAGCTCCCACTCTCTACGAGCAGTACTTC
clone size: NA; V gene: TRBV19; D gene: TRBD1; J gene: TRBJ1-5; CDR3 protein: CASNPGTGYFKNNQPQHF; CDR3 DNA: TGTGCCAGTAACCCCGGGACAGGGTATTTCAAGAATAATCAGCCCCAGCATTTT
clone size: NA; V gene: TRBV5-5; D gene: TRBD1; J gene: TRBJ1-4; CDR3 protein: CASSLSDRVNEKLFF; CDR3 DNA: TGTGCCAGCAGCTTGTCGGACAGGGTTAATGAAAAACTGTTTTTT
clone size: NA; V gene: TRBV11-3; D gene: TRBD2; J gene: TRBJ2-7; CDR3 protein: CASSLVNRLAQYEQYF; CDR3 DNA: TGTGCCAGCAGCTTAGTAAATCGACTAGCCCAATACGAGCAGTACTTC
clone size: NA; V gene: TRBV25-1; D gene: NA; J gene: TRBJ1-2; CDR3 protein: CASSDRTTYGYTF; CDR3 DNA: TGTGCCAGCAGTGATCGGACAACCTATGGCTACACCTTC
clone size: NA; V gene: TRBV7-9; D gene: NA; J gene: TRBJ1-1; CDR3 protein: CASSPPAVTEAFF; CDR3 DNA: TGTGCCAGCAGCCCCCCGGCGGTTACTGAAGCTTTCTTT
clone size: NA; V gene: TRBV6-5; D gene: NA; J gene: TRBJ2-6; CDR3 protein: CASSRQSANVLTF; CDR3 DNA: TGTGCCAGCAGCCGACAGTCTGCCAACGTCCTGACTTTC
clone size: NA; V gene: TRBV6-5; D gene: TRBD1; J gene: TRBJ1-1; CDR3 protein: CASSQGQGSEAFF; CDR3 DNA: TGTGCCAGCAGTCAGGGACAGGGAAGTGAAGCTTTCTTT
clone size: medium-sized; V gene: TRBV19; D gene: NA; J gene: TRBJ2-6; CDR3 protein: CASSISGIRSSATGANVLTF; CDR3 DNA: TGTGCCAGTAGTATATCGGGCATCCGGAGTTCCGCGACTGGGGCCAACGTCCTGACTTTC